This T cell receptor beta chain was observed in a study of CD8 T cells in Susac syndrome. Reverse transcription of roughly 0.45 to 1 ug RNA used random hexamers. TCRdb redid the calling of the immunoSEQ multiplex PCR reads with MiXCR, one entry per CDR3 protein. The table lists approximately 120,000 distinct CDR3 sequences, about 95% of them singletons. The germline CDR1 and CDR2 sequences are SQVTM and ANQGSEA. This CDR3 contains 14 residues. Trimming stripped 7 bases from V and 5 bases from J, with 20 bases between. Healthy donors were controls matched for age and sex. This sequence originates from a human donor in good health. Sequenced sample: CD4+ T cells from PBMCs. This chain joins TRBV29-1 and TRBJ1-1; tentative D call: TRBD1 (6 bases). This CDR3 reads CSAQPGGSLTEAFF. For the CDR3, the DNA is TGCAGCGCCCAACCCGGGGGCTCTCTTACTGAAGCTTTCTTT.